Following are 18 T cell receptor beta chains from one sample sequenced in a study of blood T cell repertoires in COVID-19. Profiling relied on immunoSEQ multiplex PCR, and the TCRdb table lists in-frame clones only, not all of them. This table holds 100,000 or so clones, about 80% found once. Source material: peripheral blood. The source of these receptors is a human donor in a cohort sampled during active COVID-19.

The chain couples TRBV4-3 to TRBJ2-2; 7 bases line up with TRBD1. V shed 2 bases, J shed 8 bases, and the junction held 17 bases outside the gene matches. CDR3 length: 18 residues. Germline-derived CDR1 and CDR2 are LGHNA and YSLEER. The CDR3 loop reads CASSQPSARQGGPGELFF. The CDR3 bases are TGCGCCAGCAGCCAACCCTCAGCAAGACAGGGTGGGCCGGGGGAGCTGTTTTTT.

The chain links TRBV7-9 to TRBJ2-3, with a possible D match to TRBD1 (5 bases). The V gene lost 5 bases and the J gene lost 1 base, with 16 bases spanning the gap. This CDR3 is 16 amino acids long. The V gene's germline CDR1 is SEHNR and CDR2 FQNEAQ (reference sequence). CDR3 protein: CASSRTQGGGTDTQYF. CDR3 DNA: TGTGCCAGCAGCAGAACCCAGGGTGGGGGCACAGATACGCAGTATTTT. The entire variable domain, with the rest obtained from reference TRBV7-9 and TRBJ2-3, is as follows: DTGVSQNPRHKITKRGQNVTFRCDPISEHNRLYWYRQTLGQGPEFLTYFQNEAQLEKSRLLSDRFSAERPKGSFSTLEIQRTEQGDSAMYLCASSRTQGGGTDTQYFGPGTRLTVL.

In its sample, this clone was seen a few times. The V and J genes are TRBV2 and TRBJ1-5; tentative D call: TRBD1 (6 bases). CDR3 length: 14 residues. In germline, CDR1 is SNHLY, CDR2 FYNNEI. V was clipped by 6 bases and J by 0 bases, with 9 bases between them. CDR3 bases: TGTGCCAGCAGGCAGGGGTATAGCAATCAGCCCCAGCATTTT. Protein product: CASRQGYSNQPQHF.

The chain combines TRBV6-5 with TRBJ1-2; tentatively, D is TRBD1 (6 bases). This CDR3 is built from 15 residues. Deletions cut 6 bases from V and 0 bases from J, with 14 bases between. The germline V gene encodes CDR1 MNHEY and CDR2 SVGAGI. The CDR3 nucleotides are TGTGCCAGCAGCAAAACAGGGTTTACTAACTATGGCTACACCTTC. This encodes CASSKTGFTNYGYTF.

This sequence joins TRBV14 and TRBJ1-1; no reliable D call. The V gene's germline CDR1 is SGHDN and CDR2 FVKESK. The CDR3 has 15 residues. V was pared by 0 bases and J by 1 base, with 9 bases between. The CDR3 nucleotides read TGTGCCAGCAGCCAAGATCTACCCTCGAACACTGAAGCTTTCTTT. This gives the protein CASSQDLPSNTEAFF.

V gene TRBV9 combines with J gene TRBJ1-4, with a weak D call TRBD1 (6 bases). The CDR3 spans 14 residues. Germline CDR1 is SGDLS and CDR2 is YYNGEE. V dropped 5 bases and J dropped 8 bases, with 16 bases sitting between them. In DNA form, the CDR3 reads TGTGCCAGCAGGAAGGGGGAACAGCAGGAAAAACTGTTTTTT. Its protein product is CASRKGEQQEKLFF.

This clone came up once. The genes are TRBV5-1 and TRBJ2-3; a weak D match, TRBD1 (5 bases). Germline V lookup: CDR1 SGHRS, CDR2 YFSETQ. V was clipped by 2 bases and J by 6 bases, with 10 bases between them. The CDR3 runs to 13 residues. The CDR3 region is CASSFWGRDTQYF. The CDR3 nucleotides are TGCGCCAGCAGCTTTTGGGGCAGGGATACGCAGTATTTT.

This chain joins TRBV27 and TRBJ2-7, with D possibly being TRBD1 (6 bases). This CDR3 spans 15 amino acids. V was cut by 6 bases and J by 2 bases, with 17 bases left in between. Per germline, CDR1 MNHEY and CDR2 SMNVEV (reference sequence). The chain's CDR3 is CASRPQGWGPYEQYF. The CDR3 DNA sequence: TGTGCCAGCAGGCCGCAGGGATGGGGGCCCTACGAGCAGTACTTC.

The V gene is TRBV4-1, the J gene TRBJ2-1, with 9 bases aligning to TRBD2. V shed 2 bases and J 13 bases; nucleotides not matched to a gene: 18. The CDR3 extends over 17 amino acids. From germline, CDR1 is MGHRA and CDR2 YSYEKL. CDR3 region: CASSQSAPGAVAGDQFF. The CDR3 DNA reads as TGCGCCAGCAGCCAATCGGCCCCTGGGGCTGTAGCGGGGGATCAGTTCTTC.

This chain joins TRBV24-1 and TRBJ2-1; TRBD1 aligns across 7 bases. The CDR3 consists of 15 residues. The junction had 8 bases not matched to a gene; V was cut back by 7 bases and J by 3 bases. Germline lookup yields CDR1 KGHDR and CDR2 SFDVKD. As DNA, the CDR3 is TGTGCCACCAGCCGGGGACAGAGGCACTACAATGAGCAGTTCTTC. Translated, it gives CATSRGQRHYNEQFF.

This chain connects TRBV20-1 to TRBJ2-7; no definite D call. This CDR3 spans 11 amino acids. The germline V gene encodes CDR1 DFQATT and CDR2 SNEGSKA (reference sequence). V dropped 7 bases and J dropped 4 bases, with 11 bases sitting between them. The DNA of the CDR3 is TGCAGTGTCCCGGGTCGGTACGAGCAGTACTTC. It yields the protein CSVPGRYEQYF.

The chain uses TRBV9 and TRBJ2-7; 9 bases are a match to TRBD2. V was clipped by 4 bases and J by 3 bases; unmatched bases: 11. The CDR3 spans 16 residues. The germline V gene encodes CDR1 SGDLS and CDR2 YYNGEE. The CDR3 sequence: CASSPSLAGPLYEQYF. In nucleotides, the CDR3 is TGTGCCAGCAGCCCCTCGCTAGCGGGGCCCCTCTACGAGCAGTACTTC. Full variable domain (missing parts from reference TRBV9 and TRBJ2-7): DSGVTQTPKHLITATGQRVTLRCSPRSGDLSVYWYQQSLDQGLQFLIQYYNGEERAKGNILERFSAQQFPDLHSELNLSSLELGDSALYFCASSPSLAGPLYEQYFGPGTRLTVT.

The chain uses TRBV19 and TRBJ1-6, with 7 bases fitting TRBD1. Losses at the gene ends were 4 bases for V and 2 bases for J; bases not matched to a gene: 8. The CDR3 has 17 amino acids. Germline V gene sequence: CDR1 LNHDA, CDR2 SQIVND (reference sequence). CDR3: CASSKHRGGTYNSPLHF. CDR3 DNA sequence: TGTGCCAGTAGTAAACACAGGGGAGGCACCTATAATTCACCCCTCCACTTT.

The chain employs TRBV3-1 (or the pseudogene TRBV3-2) and TRBJ2-5; 11 bases fit TRBD2. CDR3 length: 16 amino acids. J lost 0 bases, V lost 5 bases, and 5 bases had no gene match. Germline lookup yields CDR1 LGHDT and CDR2 YNNKEL (reference sequence). The CDR3 loop reads CASSAGLAVNQETQYF. The DNA for the CDR3 is TGTGCCAGCAGCGCGGGACTAGCGGTCAACCAAGAGACCCAGTACTTC.

This clone was counted only a few times. The rearrangement joins TRBV5-1 to TRBJ2-1; D not certain. Germline CDR1 SGHRS, CDR2 YFSETQ. The CDR3 spans 15 residues. Trimming cost V 0 bases and J 1 base, with 8 bases left between them. CDR3 protein: CASSLVADSYNEQFF. In nucleotides, the CDR3 is TGCGCCAGCAGCTTGGTCGCAGATTCCTACAATGAGCAGTTCTTC.

J is TRBJ2-2 and V is TRBV6-2 or TRBV6-3; a possible D gene is TRBD1 (5 bases). Germline V gene lookup returns CDR1 MNHEY and CDR2 SVGEGT. This CDR3 contains 15 residues. V lost 7 bases to trimming and J lost 1 base, with 13 bases between them. The CDR3 DNA reads TGTGCCAGCACCCCTACAGGTCGGAACACCGGGGAGCTGTTTTTT. This codes for CASTPTGRNTGELFF.

This clone showed up just a few times. This rearrangement joins TRBV6-2 or TRBV6-3 to TRBJ1-6; the D is unclear. In germline, CDR1 is MNHEY, CDR2 SVGEGT. The ends were cut back, 6 bases at V and 9 bases at J, with 9 bases in the middle. CDR3 size: 12 residues. CDR3 sequence: CASSLQASPLHF. In nucleotides, the CDR3 is TGTGCCAGCAGCCTCCAGGCTTCACCCCTCCACTTT.

The chain carries TRBV18 and TRBJ1-5; 7 bases fit TRBD1. Per the germline V gene, CDR1 is KGHSH and CDR2 is LQKENI. The V gene end was trimmed by 3 bases and the J gene end by 6 bases; junction bases not matched to a gene: 14. The length of the CDR3 is 17 residues. The CDR3 is CASSPKAGGTLRQPQHF. CDR3 DNA: TGTGCCAGCTCACCGAAAGCAGGGGGAACATTGCGTCAGCCCCAGCATTTT.